The rows below give T cell receptor beta chains drawn from one sample of a study of regulatory T cells in long-lasting Graves disease. Each CDR3 protein gets one entry after TCRdb re-called the multiplex PCR reads with MiXCR. This sample has some 410,000 distinct CDR3 sequences, with over 15% found just once. These same data were also listed under a study on T cells in Graves' hyperthyroidism and ophthalmopathy.

The sequenced sample was peripheral blood mononuclear cells (PBMCs), obtained at new diagnosis, from a patient treated with antithyroid drugs. All receptors derive from a young woman with Graves disease. Each CDR3 is given with its conserved first and last residue. A D gene is named only where the DNA matches it firmly. Not every row has a clone size; where given, it reads once, few, many or a size class.

v_gene,d_gene,j_gene,abundance,CDR3nt,CDR3aa
TRBV28,TRBD1,TRBJ1-2,NA,TGTGCCAGCAGTTTTGTCGGACAGGGGCTTTCGGGTGGCTACACCTTC,CASSFVGQGLSGGYTF
TRBV19,NA,TRBJ2-5,NA,TGTGCCAGTAGTATTGTGGGGAAAGAGACCCAGTACTTC,CASSIVGKETQYF
TRBV29-1,NA,TRBJ1-1,few,TGCAGCGTTGAACGGGACAAAGTTAACACTGAAGCTTTCTTT,CSVERDKVNTEAFF
TRBV20-1,TRBD2,TRBJ2-5,NA,TGCAGTGCTAGACTTTTTCGCCCCCCGACTAGCGGCCAAGAGACCCAGTACTTC,CSARLFRPPTSGQETQYF
TRBV30,NA,TRBJ1-2,many,TGTGCCTGGAGTGTACGGCTCGCGACGAACTATGGCTACACCTTC,CAWSVRLATNYGYTF
TRBV28,TRBD2,TRBJ2-1,many,TGTGCCAGCAGACGGCTAGCGGGAGGTCCGACCTACAATGAGCAGTTCTTC,CASRRLAGGPTYNEQFF
TRBV12-3/TRBV12-4,NA,TRBJ1-1,many,TGTGCCAGCATATCAGACCAAGAGGGTATGAGGCCTGAAGCTTTCTTT,CASISDQEGMRPEAFF
TRBV6-1,NA,TRBJ2-1,few,TGTGCCAGCAGCGTCGGGAGTTTGGGGGCCGGGCAGTTCTTC,CASSVGSLGAGQFF
TRBV6-5,NA,TRBJ2-1,many,TGTGCCAGCAGTTACTCGGGGGCAGTTTACAATGAGCAGTTCTTC,CASSYSGAVYNEQFF
TRBV20-1,NA,TRBJ1-2,few,TGCAGTGCTAGTTTTGCCTATGGCTACACCTTC,CSASFAYGYTF
TRBV4-3,NA,TRBJ1-3,few,TGCGCCAGCAGCCAAGACAGGGCCTCTGGAAACACCATATATTTT,CASSQDRASGNTIYF
TRBV28,NA,TRBJ2-7,many,TGTGCCAGCAGTCGGGGACTTTACTACGAGCAGTACTTC,CASSRGLYYEQYF
TRBV30,NA,TRBJ1-1,many,TGTGCCTGGAGCCGGCAGGGTGGTCGAACTGAAGCTTTCTTT,CAWSRQGGRTEAFF
TRBV7-3,TRBD2,TRBJ2-2,many,TGTGCCAGCAGCGCCCATGGGGGGGTGGCCACCGGGGAGCTGTTTTTT,CASSAHGGVATGELFF
TRBV7-9,NA,TRBJ2-2,NA,TGTGCCGGCAGCCCCCAGGGTACCGGGGAGCTGTTTTTT,CAGSPQGTGELFF
TRBV25-1,TRBD2,TRBJ2-1,NA,TGTGCCAGCAGTGAATCCGGCGGGAGCTCCTACAATGAGCAGTTCTTC,CASSESGGSSYNEQFF
TRBV28,TRBD2,TRBJ2-7,many,TGTGCCAGCAGTTTAGCGGGAGTCTACGAGCAGTACTTC,CASSLAGVYEQYF
TRBV27,TRBD1,TRBJ1-2,many,TGTGCCAGCAGGTCCGCCCTAGGCAGGACAGGGGTAACGGCTAACTATGGCTACACCTTC,CASRSALGRTGVTANYGYTF
TRBV24-1,NA,TRBJ1-5,few,TGTGCCACCAGTGAACTTGACAGGCGCTATAGCAATCAGCCCCAGCATTTT,CATSELDRRYSNQPQHF
TRBV18,TRBD2,TRBJ2-1,few,TGTGCCAGCTCCCGGCCTGGGCGGGAGGGAACCAATGAGCAGTTCTTC,CASSRPGREGTNEQFF
TRBV7-9,NA,TRBJ1-2,many,TGTGCCAGCAGCTTAGCGGCAGGGGTCGGTGGCTACACCTTC,CASSLAAGVGGYTF
TRBV6-1,TRBD2,TRBJ2-1,NA,TGTGCCAGCAGCGCGACTAGCGGGTTAGACGGGAGGAGAGTGTCCTACAATGAGCAGTTCTTC,CASSATSGLDGRRVSYNEQFF
TRBV19,TRBD1,TRBJ2-6,few,TGTGCCAGCCAGGGGGACCCTACTGGGGCCAACGTCCTGACTTTC,CASQGDPTGANVLTF
TRBV4-3,TRBD1,TRBJ2-7,NA,TGCGCCAGCAGCCAAGCTACAGGGGAGGAGCAGTACTTC,CASSQATGEEQYF
TRBV27,TRBD1,TRBJ2-5,NA,TGTGCCAGCAGTGGCAGGGGGCCGGGAGAGACCCGGTACTTC,CASSGRGPGETRYF
TRBV29-1,TRBD1,TRBJ1-2,many,TGCAGCGCCCGGACAGGGGGCGATGGCTACACCTTC,CSARTGGDGYTF
TRBV20-1,TRBD1,TRBJ1-1,few,TGCAGTGCTAGAGCCACTGCCGGGACAGTTTACACTGAAGCTTTCTTT,CSARATAGTVYTEAFF
TRBV11-2,TRBD2,TRBJ2-1,NA,TGTGCCACGGGGGGGTTGGGGGTAAACTACAATGAGCAGTTCTTC,CATGGLGVNYNEQFF
TRBV12-3/TRBV12-4,TRBD2,TRBJ2-1,many,TGTGCCAGCAGTTCATCCGGGAGGATATACAATGAGCAGTTCTTC,CASSSSGRIYNEQFF
TRBV3-1,NA,TRBJ1-1,many,TGTGCCAGCAGCCAAGGTGGGAACACTGAAGCTTTCTTT,CASSQGGNTEAFF
TRBV20-1,NA,TRBJ1-1,many,TGCAGTGCTAGAGATCCCGGGGGTTCCACTGAAGCTTTCTTT,CSARDPGGSTEAFF
TRBV12-3/TRBV12-4,TRBD2,TRBJ2-3,many,TGTGCCAGCAGTCCCTGGGGGGGTCCGGCGGGAGGGTTTACAGATACGCAGTATTTT,CASSPWGGPAGGFTDTQYF
TRBV5-8,NA,TRBJ1-3,many,TGTGCCAGCAGCTTGGAGCTCCCCATCCTTGGAAACACCATATATTTT,CASSLELPILGNTIYF
TRBV4-2,TRBD2,TRBJ2-7,few,TGTGCCAGCAGCCGTCTGGCTAGCGGGAACTACGAGCAGTACTTC,CASSRLASGNYEQYF
TRBV2,TRBD1,TRBJ1-6,few,TGTGCCAGCACCTCGGGACAGGGCTCATCACCCCTCCACTTT,CASTSGQGSSPLHF
TRBV27,NA,TRBJ2-5,many,TGTGCCAGCAGTTTACGCACCTGGGGAGAGACCCAGTACTTC,CASSLRTWGETQYF
TRBV28,TRBD2,TRBJ2-2,few,TGTGCCAGCAGTCCAGCGGGGGGATTCACCGGGGAGCTGTTTTTT,CASSPAGGFTGELFF
TRBV12-3/TRBV12-4,TRBD1,TRBJ1-1,NA,TGTGCCAGCAGTTTCGGACAGGGGGTAACTGAAGCTTTCTTT,CASSFGQGVTEAFF
TRBV12-3/TRBV12-4,NA,TRBJ2-1,NA,TGTGCCAGCAGCCCACTACCGGGACAAGTAATCGATGAGCAGTTCTTC,CASSPLPGQVIDEQFF
TRBV24-1,TRBD2,TRBJ2-3,many,TGTGCCACCAGTGATTCGACTAGCGGGAGGGCTAGAGATACGCAGTATTTT,CATSDSTSGRARDTQYF
TRBV2,TRBD1,TRBJ2-7,many,TGTGCCGGATCCGGGACAGGTACTAGAGTCGACGAGCAGTACTTC,CAGSGTGTRVDEQYF
TRBV9,TRBD1,TRBJ2-7,many,TGTGCCAGCAGCGTAGGTCCAGGGGGCATATCCTACGAGCAGTACTTC,CASSVGPGGISYEQYF
TRBV30,TRBD1,TRBJ2-2,few,TGTGCCTGGAAAGGGACAGCGAACACCGGGGAGCTGTTTTTT,CAWKGTANTGELFF
TRBV6-5,NA,TRBJ2-7,many,TGTGCCAGCAGTTACTCGAGGGCATTTGGCGAGCAGTACTTC,CASSYSRAFGEQYF
TRBV28,NA,TRBJ2-7,few,TGTGCCAGCAGTTTAAAGGCGGGGCAGGGAACCTTC,CASSLKAGQGTF
TRBV28,NA,TRBJ1-2,NA,TGTGCCAGCAGACCACCCCCGGCTGCCTATGGCTACACCTTC,CASRPPPAAYGYTF
TRBV28,TRBD1,TRBJ2-7,many,TGTGCCAGCAGTGCGGACAGGGGTAAAGGCGAGCAGTACTTC,CASSADRGKGEQYF
TRBV10-1,TRBD2,TRBJ2-3,many,TGCGCCAGCAGTGAGAATAGCGGGAGGGTCACAGATACGCAGTATTTT,CASSENSGRVTDTQYF
TRBV24-1,NA,TRBJ2-2,few,TGTGCCACCAGTGATTTTGATAACACCGGGTCCGAGCTGTTTTTT,CATSDFDNTGSELFF